This T cell receptor beta chain was sequenced in a study of T cells after somatic rescue of genetic block. Germline V lookup: CDR1 SGHVS, CDR2 FQNEAQ. The CDR3 loop spans 12 amino acids. The germline V and J ends were trimmed by 2 bases and 9 bases, with 8 bases remaining between them. Method: immunoSEQ multiplex PCR; TCRdb's copy keeps in-frame clones and lacks some. The sample lists about 72,000 clones, approximately 91% occurring once. This rearrangement joins TRBV7-8 to TRBJ1-3, with no clear D. The sample comprised peripheral blood mononuclear cells (PBMCs). The sequence was obtained from a man younger than 45. CDR3 sequence: CASSLLRGTIYF. DNA of the CDR3: TGTGCCAGCAGCTTACTCCGAGGCACCATATATTTT.